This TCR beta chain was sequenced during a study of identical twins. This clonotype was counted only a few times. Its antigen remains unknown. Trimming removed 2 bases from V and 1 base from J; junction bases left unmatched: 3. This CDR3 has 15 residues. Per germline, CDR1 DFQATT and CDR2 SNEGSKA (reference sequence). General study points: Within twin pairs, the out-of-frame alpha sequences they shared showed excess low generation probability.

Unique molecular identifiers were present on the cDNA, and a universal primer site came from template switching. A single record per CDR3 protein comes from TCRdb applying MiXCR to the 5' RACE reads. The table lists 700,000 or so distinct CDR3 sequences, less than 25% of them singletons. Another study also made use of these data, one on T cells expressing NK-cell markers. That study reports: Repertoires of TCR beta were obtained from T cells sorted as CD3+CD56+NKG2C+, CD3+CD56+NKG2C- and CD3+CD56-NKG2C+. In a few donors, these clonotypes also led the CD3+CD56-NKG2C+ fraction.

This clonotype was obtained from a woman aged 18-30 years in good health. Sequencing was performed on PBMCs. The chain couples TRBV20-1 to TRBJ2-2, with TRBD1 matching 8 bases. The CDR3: CSARRGTGNTGELFF. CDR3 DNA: TGCAGTGCTAGACGCGGGACAGGGAACACCGGGGAGCTGTTTTTT.